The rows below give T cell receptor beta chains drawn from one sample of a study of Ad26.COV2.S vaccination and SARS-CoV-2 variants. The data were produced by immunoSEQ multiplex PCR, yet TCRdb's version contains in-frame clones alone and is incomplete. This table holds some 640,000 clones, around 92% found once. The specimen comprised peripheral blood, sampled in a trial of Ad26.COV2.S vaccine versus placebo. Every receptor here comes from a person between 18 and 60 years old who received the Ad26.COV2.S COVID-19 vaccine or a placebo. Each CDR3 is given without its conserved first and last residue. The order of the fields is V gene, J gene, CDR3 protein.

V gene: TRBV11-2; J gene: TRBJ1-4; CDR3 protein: ASSWGTVTNEKLF
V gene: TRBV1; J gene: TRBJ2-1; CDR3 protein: TSSHPGLPHNEQF
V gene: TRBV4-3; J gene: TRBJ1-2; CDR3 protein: ASSQELEGRADGYT
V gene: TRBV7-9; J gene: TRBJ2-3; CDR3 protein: ASSRAGSDTQY
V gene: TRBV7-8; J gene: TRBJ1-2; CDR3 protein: ASSLHTGYGYT
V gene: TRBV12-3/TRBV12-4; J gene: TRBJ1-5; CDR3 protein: ASSFRGYQPQH
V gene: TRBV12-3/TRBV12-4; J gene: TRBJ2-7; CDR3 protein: ASSSLGEQY
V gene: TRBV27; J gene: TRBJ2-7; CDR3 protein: ASSISVGSSYEQY
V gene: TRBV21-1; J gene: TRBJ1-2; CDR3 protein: ASSKARGQGFIPLYGYT
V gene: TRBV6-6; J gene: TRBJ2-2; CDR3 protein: ASSQTVFGGRVGELF
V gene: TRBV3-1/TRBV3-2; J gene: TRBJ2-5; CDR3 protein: ASSQKGKYQETQY
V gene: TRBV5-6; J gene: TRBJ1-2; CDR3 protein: ATGFSATGAYGYT
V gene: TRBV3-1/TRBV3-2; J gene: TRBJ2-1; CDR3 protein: ASSLVSGTRKGEQF
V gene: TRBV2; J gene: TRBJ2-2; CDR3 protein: ASKRGANTGELF
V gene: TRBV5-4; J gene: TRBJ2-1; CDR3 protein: ASSLAGGLYNEQF
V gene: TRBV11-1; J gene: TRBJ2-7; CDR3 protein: ASSPGQAQSYEQY
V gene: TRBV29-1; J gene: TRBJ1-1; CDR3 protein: SVQEGGNTEAF
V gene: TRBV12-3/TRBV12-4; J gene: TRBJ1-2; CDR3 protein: ASSLMGGGYT
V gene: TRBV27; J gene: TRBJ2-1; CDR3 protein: ASGWTGAYNEQF
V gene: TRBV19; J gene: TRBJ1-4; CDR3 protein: ASSNSGTVNEKLF
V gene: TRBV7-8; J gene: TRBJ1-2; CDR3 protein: ASSPFPTGNYGYT
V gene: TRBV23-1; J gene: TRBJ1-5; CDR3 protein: ASSQADSEGQPQH
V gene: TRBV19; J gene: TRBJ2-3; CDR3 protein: ASSIDNRGLTDTQY
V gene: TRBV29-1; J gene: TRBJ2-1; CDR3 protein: SVRTGGRNEQF
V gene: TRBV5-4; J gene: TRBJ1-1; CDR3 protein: ASSFDRGTTEAF
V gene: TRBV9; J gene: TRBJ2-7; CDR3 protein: ASSVEAGAYEQY
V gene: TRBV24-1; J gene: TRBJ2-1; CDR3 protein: ATSDPRAGVSDFYNEQF
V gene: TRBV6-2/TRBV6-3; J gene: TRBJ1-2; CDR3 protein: ASSSTSNYGYT
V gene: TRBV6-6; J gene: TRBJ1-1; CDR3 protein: ASTDPVPLNTEAF
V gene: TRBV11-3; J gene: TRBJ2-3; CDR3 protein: ASSSTSGGAGDTQY
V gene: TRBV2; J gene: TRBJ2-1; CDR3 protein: ASRRLAAYNEQF
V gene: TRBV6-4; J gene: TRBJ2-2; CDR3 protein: ASSDEASGGTNTGELF
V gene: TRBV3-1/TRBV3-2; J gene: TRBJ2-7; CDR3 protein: ASSQGSGVDRFYEQY
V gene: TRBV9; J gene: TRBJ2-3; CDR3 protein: ASSPLAWEGTDTQY
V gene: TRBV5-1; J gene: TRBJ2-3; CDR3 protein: ASSEGPQGGTDTQY
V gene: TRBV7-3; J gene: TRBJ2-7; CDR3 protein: ASSLSRTGGKPLSSYEQY
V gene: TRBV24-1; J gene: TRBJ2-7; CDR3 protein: TDRDSYEQY
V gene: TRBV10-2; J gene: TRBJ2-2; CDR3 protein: ASRDAPGGELF
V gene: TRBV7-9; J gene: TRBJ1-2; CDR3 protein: ASSLTGQGTGYT
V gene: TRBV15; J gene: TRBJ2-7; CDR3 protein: ATRLTGQGAYEQY
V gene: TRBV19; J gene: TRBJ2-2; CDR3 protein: ASSIRGTGELF
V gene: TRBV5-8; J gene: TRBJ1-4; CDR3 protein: ASSLGGTWLGKLF
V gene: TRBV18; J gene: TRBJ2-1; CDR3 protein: ASSRSGTGHNEQF
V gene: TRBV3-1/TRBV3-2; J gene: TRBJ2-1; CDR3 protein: ASSQAPDSYNEQF